A single sample is the source of the 18 T cell receptor beta chains below, sequenced in a study of T cell clones after liver transplantation. TCRdb keeps only in-frame clones here, not all; method: immunoSEQ multiplex PCR. Of fewer than 65,000 clones in the sample, roughly nine tenths were seen once. The starting material was CD8+ T cells from blood, obtained 12 months after liver transplant. Receptors were obtained from a human patient who received a liver transplant. The T cells may partly be graft donor cells.

V gene TRBV27 combines with J gene TRBJ1-5; 8 nucleotides align to TRBD1. V lost 5 bases to trimming and J lost 6 bases; unmatched junction nucleotides: 6. This CDR3 contains 14 residues. From germline, CDR1 is MNHEY and CDR2 SMNVEV (reference sequence). CDR3 in DNA: TGTGCCAGCAGTCCCGGACAGGGCCGTCAGCCCCAGCATTTT. Translation: CASSPGQGRQPQHF.

This rearrangement joins TRBV27 to TRBJ1-5; D not certain. V lost 3 bases and J 0 bases, leaving 6 bases between the germline ends. Looked up from germline, CDR1 is MNHEY and CDR2 is SMNVEV (reference sequence). This CDR3 spans 14 amino acids. CDR3 residues: CASSFGGSNQPQHF. DNA for the CDR3: TGTGCCAGCAGTTTCGGTGGTAGCAATCAGCCCCAGCATTTT.

The rearrangement uses TRBV25-1 and TRBJ1-2; D ambiguous. V was clipped by 3 bases and J by 4 bases, with 9 bases between them. The CDR3 consists of 13 residues. The germline V gene has CDR1 MGHDK and CDR2 SYGVNS. The chain's CDR3 is CASSDGELYGYTF. The CDR3 bases are TGTGCCAGCAGTGACGGGGAACTCTATGGCTACACCTTC.

The chain recombines TRBV4-3 with TRBJ2-7; unclear D gene. Germline-derived CDR1 and CDR2 are LGHNA and YSLEER. This CDR3 has 13 residues. V was shortened by 1 base and J by 3 bases, with 7 bases between the two germline ends. CDR3 residues: CASSQGLNYEQYF. Written as DNA, the CDR3 is TGCGCCAGCAGCCAAGGACTTAACTACGAGCAGTACTTC.

This chain joins TRBV5-1 and TRBJ2-7; D may correspond to TRBD1 or TRBD2 (6 bases each). Germline lookup yields CDR1 SGHRS and CDR2 YFSETQ. The CDR3 totals 17 residues. The germline V and J ends were trimmed by 0 bases and 5 bases, with 21 bases remaining between them. The CDR3 nucleotides are TGCGCCAGCAGCTTGGTTGGGGGGACACCCTTTATCGACGAGCAGTACTTC. Encoded protein: CASSLVGGTPFIDEQYF.

This clone was seen only once. The chain combines TRBV5-6 with TRBJ1-1, with D hard to call. Looked up from germline, CDR1 is SGHDT and CDR2 is YYEEEE. The CDR3 runs 13 residues. The V end was cut by 0 bases, the J end by 4 bases, with 7 bases between. CDR3 protein: CASSLATVTEAFF. The CDR3 bases are TGTGCCAGCAGCTTGGCGACGGTCACTGAAGCTTTCTTT.

The chain is built from TRBV10-1 and TRBJ1-2; perhaps TRBD1 as D (5 bases). The CDR3 runs to 14 residues. In germline, CDR1 is WNHNN, CDR2 SYGVQD (reference sequence). The germline V and J ends were trimmed by 6 bases and 3 bases, with 14 bases remaining between them. The CDR3 region has the DNA TGCGCCAGCAGCCCTTCAGGGACTGACTATGGCTACACCTTC. Protein product: CASSPSGTDYGYTF.

This clone was detected a few times. The V and J genes are TRBV29-1 and TRBJ2-7, with 8 bases fitting TRBD2. The J segment lost 7 bases and the V segment lost 8 bases, leaving 16 bases of the junction unmatched. Germline CDR1 is SQVTM and CDR2 is ANQGSEA. This CDR3 spans 14 amino acids. CDR3 DNA: TGCAGCTACCGTGGGGCGGGAGGCCTGCCAGAGCAGTACTTC. Its protein is CSYRGAGGLPEQYF.

In its sample, this clone was seen once. CDR3 amino acids: CASSFRQGAYNEQFF. DNA for the CDR3: TGTGCCAGCAGCTTCCGACAGGGGGCGTACAATGAGCAGTTCTTC. This sequence joins TRBV7-9 and TRBJ2-1; 10 bases line up with TRBD1. The CDR3 runs 15 residues. With V trimmed by 3 bases and J by 4 bases, 3 bases remained unmatched. Germline CDR1 SEHNR, CDR2 FQNEAQ (reference sequence).

This clone is medium-sized (0.01 to 0.1%) within its sample. The chain links TRBV28 to TRBJ2-1; no definite D call. This CDR3 is 16 amino acids long. Germline CDR1 reads MDHEN; CDR2 reads SYDVKM. V shed 3 bases and J shed 0 bases, with 12 bases lying between them. The CDR3 loop is CASSLKGMSSYNEQFF. The CDR3 DNA is TGTGCCAGCAGTTTGAAAGGGATGAGCTCCTACAATGAGCAGTTCTTC.

The chain links TRBV2 to TRBJ2-1; D uncertain. Germline V CDR1 and CDR2: SNHLY, FYNNEI. Trimming took 5 bases from V and 0 from J, leaving 14 bases between them. The length of the CDR3 is 16 residues. CDR3 in amino acids: CASSSGPLSSYNEQFF. CDR3 coding DNA: TGTGCCAGCAGTTCCGGACCCTTGAGCTCCTACAATGAGCAGTTCTTC.

The CDR3 here is CSVESPNGEQFF. Written as DNA, the CDR3 is TGCAGCGTTGAAAGCCCCAACGGTGAGCAGTTCTTC. The chain recombines TRBV29-1 with TRBJ2-1; D not certain. CDR1 and CDR2 from the germline V gene are SQVTM and ANQGSEA. V was shortened by 2 bases and J by 9 bases, with 11 bases between the two germline ends. The CDR3 sequence is 12 residues long.

Details on this clone: Additional DNA sequences in this sample encode the identical CDR3. The rearrangement joins TRBV28 to TRBJ1-5; 7 positions agree with TRBD1. The CDR3 has 13 amino acids. Germline assignment: CDR1 MDHEN and CDR2 SYDVKM. V trimming: 4 bases; J trimming: 7 bases; junction bases outside the gene matches: 4. CDR3 nucleotide sequence: TGTGCCAGCAGTTACAGGGGAAGCCAGCCCCAGCATTTT. Protein product: CASSYRGSQPQHF.

V and J are TRBV11-2 and TRBJ1-1; D call uncertain. Germline assignment: CDR1 SGHAT and CDR2 FQNNGV. CDR3 size: 12 residues. V lost 0 bases and J 11 bases, leaving 10 bases between the germline ends. CDR3 DNA sequence: TGTGCCAGCAGCTTAGACACAGATCATGCTTTCTTT. It is translated as CASSLDTDHAFF.

This chain links TRBV7-9 with TRBJ2-7; D may match TRBD1 or TRBD2 (5 bases each). Germline CDR1 reads SEHNR; CDR2 reads FQNEAQ (reference sequence). The CDR3 contains 16 residues. Trimming pared 4 bases from V and 4 bases from J, leaving 20 bases between. The CDR3 spells CASSSTEGRAGYEQYF. The CDR3 DNA reads TGTGCCAGCAGCTCCACCGAGGGCAGGGCTGGGTACGAGCAGTACTTC.

The chain's CDR3 is CASSTLWGGDRQMNTEAFF. In DNA form, the CDR3 reads TGTGCCAGTAGTACCCTGTGGGGGGGGGACCGGCAGATGAACACTGAAGCTTTCTTT. The chain employs TRBV19 and TRBJ1-1; a possible D gene is TRBD1 (5 bases). This CDR3 is built from 19 residues. Trimming stripped 4 bases from V and 0 bases from J, with 24 bases between. CDR1 and CDR2 from the germline V gene are LNHDA and SQIVND (reference sequence).

This chain connects TRBV7-8 to TRBJ2-2; D is tentatively TRBD1 or TRBD2 (5 bases each). V shed 1 base and J shed 3 bases, with 12 bases lying between them. Germline V gene data show CDR1 as SGHVS and CDR2 as FQNEAQ. The CDR3 contains 16 residues. This CDR3 is CASSLVGEGYTGELFF. CDR3 coding DNA: TGTGCCAGCAGCTTAGTGGGGGAAGGGTACACCGGGGAGCTGTTTTTT. The variable domain in full, with the rest retrieved from reference TRBV7-8 and TRBJ2-2, is GAGVSQSPRYKVAKRGQDVALRCDPISGHVSLFWYQQALGQGPEFLTYFQNEAQLDKSGLPSDRFFAERPEGSVSTLKIQRTQQEDSAVYLCASSLVGEGYTGELFFGEGSRLTVL.

This rearrangement joins TRBV7-9 to TRBJ2-3; 8 bases are shared with TRBD2. J lost 6 bases, V lost 5 bases, and 10 bases had no gene match. Germline V gene data show CDR1 as SEHNR and CDR2 as FQNEAQ (reference sequence). The CDR3 is 15 residues long. This CDR3 is CASSPSRGGRDTQYF. The CDR3 DNA is TGTGCCAGCAGCCCGTCACGGGGGGGACGTGATACGCAGTATTTT.